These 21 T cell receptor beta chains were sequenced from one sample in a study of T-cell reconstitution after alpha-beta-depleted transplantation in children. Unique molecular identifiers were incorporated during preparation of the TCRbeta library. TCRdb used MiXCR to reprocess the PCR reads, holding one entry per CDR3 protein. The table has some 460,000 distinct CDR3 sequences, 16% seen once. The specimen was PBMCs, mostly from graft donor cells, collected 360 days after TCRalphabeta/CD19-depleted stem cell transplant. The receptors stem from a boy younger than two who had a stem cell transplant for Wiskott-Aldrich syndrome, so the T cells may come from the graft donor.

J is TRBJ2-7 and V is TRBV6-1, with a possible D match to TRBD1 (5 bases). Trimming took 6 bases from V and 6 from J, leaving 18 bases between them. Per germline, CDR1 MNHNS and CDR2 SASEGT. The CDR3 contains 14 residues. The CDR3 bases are TGTGCCAGCAGAGCAGGGTCCCCGCTAGGCGAGCAGTACTTC. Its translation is CASRAGSPLGEQYF.

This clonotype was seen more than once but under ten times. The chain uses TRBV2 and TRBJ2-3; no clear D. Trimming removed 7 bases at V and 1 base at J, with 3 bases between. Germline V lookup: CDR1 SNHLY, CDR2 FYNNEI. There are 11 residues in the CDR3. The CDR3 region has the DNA TGTGCCAGCATGGGCACAGATACGCAGTATTTT. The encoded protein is CASMGTDTQYF.

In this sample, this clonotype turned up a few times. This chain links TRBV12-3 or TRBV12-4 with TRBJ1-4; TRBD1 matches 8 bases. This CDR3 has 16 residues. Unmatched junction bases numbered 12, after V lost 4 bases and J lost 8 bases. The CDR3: CASSSLRGQVREKLFF. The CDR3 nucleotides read TGTGCCAGCAGTTCCCTGAGGGGACAGGTTAGAGAAAAACTGTTTTTT.

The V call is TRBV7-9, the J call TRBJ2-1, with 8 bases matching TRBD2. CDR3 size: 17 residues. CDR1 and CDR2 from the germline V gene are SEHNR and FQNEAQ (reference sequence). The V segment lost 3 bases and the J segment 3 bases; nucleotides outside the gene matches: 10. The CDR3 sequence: CASSFSAGGLNYNEQFF. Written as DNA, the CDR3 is TGTGCCAGCAGCTTTTCCGCGGGGGGCCTCAACTACAATGAGCAGTTCTTC.

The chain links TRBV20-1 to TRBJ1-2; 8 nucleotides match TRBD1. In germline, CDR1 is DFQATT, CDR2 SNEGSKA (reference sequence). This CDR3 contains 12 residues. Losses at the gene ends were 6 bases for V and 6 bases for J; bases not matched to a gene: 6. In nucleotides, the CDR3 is TGCAGTGCCCCGACAGGGGTTAATGGCTACACCTTC. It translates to CSAPTGVNGYTF.

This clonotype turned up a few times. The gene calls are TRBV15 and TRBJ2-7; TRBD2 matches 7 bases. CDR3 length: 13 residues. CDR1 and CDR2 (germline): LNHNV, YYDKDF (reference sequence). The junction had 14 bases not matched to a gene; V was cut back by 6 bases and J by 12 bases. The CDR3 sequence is CATRGPTSGVRYF. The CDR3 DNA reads TGTGCCACCAGGGGTCCCACAAGCGGGGTAAGGTACTTC. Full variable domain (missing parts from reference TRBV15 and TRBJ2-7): DAMVIQNPRYQVTQFGKPVTLSCSQTLNHNVMYWYQQKSSQAPKLLFHYYDKDFNNEADTPDNFQSRRPNTSFCFLDIRSPGLGDTAMYLCATRGPTSGVRYFGPGTRLTVT.

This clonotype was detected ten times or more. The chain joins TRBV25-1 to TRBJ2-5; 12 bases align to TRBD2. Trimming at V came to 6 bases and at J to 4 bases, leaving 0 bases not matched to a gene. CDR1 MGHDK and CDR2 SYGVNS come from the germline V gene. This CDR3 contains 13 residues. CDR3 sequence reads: CASRLAGGETQYF. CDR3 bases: TGTGCCAGCAGACTAGCGGGAGGAGAGACCCAGTACTTC.

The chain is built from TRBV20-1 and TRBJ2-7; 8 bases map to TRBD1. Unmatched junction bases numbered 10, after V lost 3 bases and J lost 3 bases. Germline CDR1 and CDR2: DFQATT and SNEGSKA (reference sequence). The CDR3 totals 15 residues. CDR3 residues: CSASTQTGQGYEQYF. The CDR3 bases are TGCAGTGCTAGTACGCAGACCGGACAGGGCTACGAGCAGTACTTC.

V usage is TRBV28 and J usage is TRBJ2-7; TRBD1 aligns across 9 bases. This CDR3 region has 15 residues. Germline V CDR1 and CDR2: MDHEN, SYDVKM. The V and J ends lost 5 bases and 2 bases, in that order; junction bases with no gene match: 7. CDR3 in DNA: TGTGCCAGCAGTCCGACCGGGACAGGGACCTACGAGCAGTACTTC. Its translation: CASSPTGTGTYEQYF.

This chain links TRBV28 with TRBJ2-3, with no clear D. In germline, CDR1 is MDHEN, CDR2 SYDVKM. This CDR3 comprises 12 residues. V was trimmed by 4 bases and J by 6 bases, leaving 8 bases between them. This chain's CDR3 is CASSSQLDTQYF. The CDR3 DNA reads TGTGCCAGCAGTTCACAGCTGGATACGCAGTATTTT.

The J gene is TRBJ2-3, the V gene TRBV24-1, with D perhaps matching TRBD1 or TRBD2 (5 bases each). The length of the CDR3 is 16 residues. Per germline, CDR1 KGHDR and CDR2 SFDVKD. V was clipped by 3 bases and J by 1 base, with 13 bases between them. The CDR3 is CATSDHRWDGTDTQYF. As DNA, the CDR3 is TGTGCCACCAGTGATCACCGATGGGACGGCACAGATACGCAGTATTTT.

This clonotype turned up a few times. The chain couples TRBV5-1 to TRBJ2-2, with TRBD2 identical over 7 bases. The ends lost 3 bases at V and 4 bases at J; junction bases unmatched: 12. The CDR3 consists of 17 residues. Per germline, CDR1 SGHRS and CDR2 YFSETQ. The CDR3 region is CASSSRSRTRSTGELFF. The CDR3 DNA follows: TGCGCCAGCAGCTCACGGTCGAGGACTAGGAGCACCGGGGAGCTGTTTTTT.

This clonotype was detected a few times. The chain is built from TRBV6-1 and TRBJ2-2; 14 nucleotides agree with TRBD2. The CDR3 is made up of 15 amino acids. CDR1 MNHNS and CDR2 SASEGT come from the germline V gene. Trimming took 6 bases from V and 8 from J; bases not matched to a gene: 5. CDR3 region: CASRGLAGVSGELFF. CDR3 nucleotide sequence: TGTGCCAGCAGGGGACTAGCGGGAGTCTCGGGGGAGCTGTTTTTT.

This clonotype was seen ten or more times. CDR3 in amino acids: CAISGSGPLNTEAFF. For the CDR3, the DNA is TGTGCCATCAGTGGGAGCGGGCCCTTGAACACTGAAGCTTTCTTT. The chain links TRBV10-3 to TRBJ1-1, with D hard to call. This CDR3 spans 15 amino acids. Germline loops: CDR1 ENHRY, CDR2 SYGVKD. The ends were cut back, 4 bases at V and 0 bases at J, with 12 bases in the middle.

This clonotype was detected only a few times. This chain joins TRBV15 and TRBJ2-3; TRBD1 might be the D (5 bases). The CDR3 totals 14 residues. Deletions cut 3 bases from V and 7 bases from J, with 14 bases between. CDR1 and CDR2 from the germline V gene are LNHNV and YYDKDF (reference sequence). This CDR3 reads CATSRVPLGHTQYF. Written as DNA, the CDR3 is TGTGCCACCAGCAGGGTCCCCCTGGGGCATACGCAGTATTTT.

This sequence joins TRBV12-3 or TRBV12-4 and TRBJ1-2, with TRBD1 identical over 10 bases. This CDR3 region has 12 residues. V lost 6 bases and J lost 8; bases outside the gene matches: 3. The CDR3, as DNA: TGTGCCAGCAGCCGGACAGGGGGAGGCTACACCTTC. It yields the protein CASSRTGGGYTF.

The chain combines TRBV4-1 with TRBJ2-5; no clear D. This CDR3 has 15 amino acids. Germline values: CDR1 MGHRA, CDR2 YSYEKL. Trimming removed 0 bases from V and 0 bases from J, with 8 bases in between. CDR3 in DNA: TGCGCCAGCAGCCAAGAAGGGCCAAACCAAGAGACCCAGTACTTC. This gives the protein CASSQEGPNQETQYF.

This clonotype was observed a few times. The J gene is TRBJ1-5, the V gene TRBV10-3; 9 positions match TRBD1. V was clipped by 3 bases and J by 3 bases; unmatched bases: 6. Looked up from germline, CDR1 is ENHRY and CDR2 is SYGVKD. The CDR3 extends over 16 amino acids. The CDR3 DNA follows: TGTGCCATCAGTGAACCCGGGACAGGGAACAATCAGCCCCAGCATTTT. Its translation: CAISEPGTGNNQPQHF.

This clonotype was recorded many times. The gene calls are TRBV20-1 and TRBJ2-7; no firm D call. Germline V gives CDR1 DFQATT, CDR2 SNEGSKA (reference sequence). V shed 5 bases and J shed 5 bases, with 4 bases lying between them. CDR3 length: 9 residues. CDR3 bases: TGCAGTGCTGAGGACGAGCAGTACTTC. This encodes CSAEDEQYF.

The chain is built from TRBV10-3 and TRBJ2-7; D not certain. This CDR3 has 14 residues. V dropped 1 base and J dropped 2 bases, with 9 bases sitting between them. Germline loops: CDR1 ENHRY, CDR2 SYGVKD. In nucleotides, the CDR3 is TGTGCCATCAGTGAGTGGGCAGCTACCTACGAGCAGTACTTC. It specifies CAISEWAATYEQYF.

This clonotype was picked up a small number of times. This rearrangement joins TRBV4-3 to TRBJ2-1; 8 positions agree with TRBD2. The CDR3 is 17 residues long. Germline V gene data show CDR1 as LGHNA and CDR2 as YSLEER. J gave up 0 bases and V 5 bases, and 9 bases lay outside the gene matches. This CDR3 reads CASSFGLAIISYNEQFF. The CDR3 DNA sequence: TGCGCCAGCAGCTTCGGACTAGCAATAATCTCCTACAATGAGCAGTTCTTC.